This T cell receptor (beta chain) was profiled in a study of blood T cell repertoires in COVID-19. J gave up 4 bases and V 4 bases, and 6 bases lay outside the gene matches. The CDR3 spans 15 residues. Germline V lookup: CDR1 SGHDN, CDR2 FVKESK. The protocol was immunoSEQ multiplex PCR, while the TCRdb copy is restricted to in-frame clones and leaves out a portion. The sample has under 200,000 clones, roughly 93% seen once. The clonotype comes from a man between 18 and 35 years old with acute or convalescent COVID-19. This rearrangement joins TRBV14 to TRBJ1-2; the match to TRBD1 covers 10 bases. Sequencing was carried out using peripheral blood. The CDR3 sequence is CASSLRDRGSYGYTF. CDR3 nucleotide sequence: TGTGCCAGCAGCCTCCGGGACAGGGGAAGCTATGGCTACACCTTC. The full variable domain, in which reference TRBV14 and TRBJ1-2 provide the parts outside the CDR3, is EAGVTQFPSHSVIEKGQTVTLRCDPISGHDNLYWYRRVMGKEIKFLLHFVKESKQDESGMPNNRFLAERTGGTYSTLKVQPAELEDSGVYFCASSLRDRGSYGYTFGSGTRLTVV.